This is a list of T cell receptor beta chains from one sample in a study of T cell repertoires in cytomegalovirus infection. TCRdb re-analysed the reads in MiXCR, keeping a single row per CDR3 protein. Among 100,000 to 150,000 distinct CDR3 sequences listed, 7.5% to 9% were seen once. The source material was PBMCs. These receptors originate from a human donor in good health (CMV status not recorded). Some clones in this sample may be carry-over from other donors' samples. Both conserved end residues are part of each CDR3. Fields, in order: clone size, J gene, D gene, V gene, CDR3 DNA, CDR3 protein. The D gene is left open where the match is weak. Rows may omit the clone size; those that give it use once, few, many or a size class.

many,TRBJ1-1,-,TRBV28,TGTGCCAGCAGTGAAACGGTAACAGGGAAGGGAGGGATGAACACTGAAGCTTTCTTT,CASSETVTGKGGMNTEAFF
-,TRBJ2-7,-,TRBV27,TGTGCCAGCAGTTCCATCGGAGGGCGGAGCTCCTACGAGCAGTACTTC,CASSSIGGRSSYEQYF
many,TRBJ1-1,-,TRBV5-1,TGCGCCAGCAGCTTGACTTCAGGGACCACTGAAGCTTTCTTT,CASSLTSGTTEAFF
many,TRBJ1-1,TRBD1,TRBV12-3/TRBV12-4,TGTGCCAGCAGTTTAAGAGGGGGCTTCACTGAAGCTTTCTTT,CASSLRGGFTEAFF
many,TRBJ2-7,-,TRBV7-2,TGTGCCAGCAGCTTAGCAGGAACCAGCTACGAGCAGTACTTC,CASSLAGTSYEQYF
many,TRBJ1-2,-,TRBV29-1,TGCAGCGCAAGGTGGGGGAACTATGGCTACACCTTC,CSARWGNYGYTF
many,TRBJ1-5,-,TRBV10-3,TGTGCCACCCGGACAGACAATAGCAATCAGCCCCAGCATTTT,CATRTDNSNQPQHF
many,TRBJ2-7,-,TRBV7-2,TGTGCCAGCAGCCGCGGGATGTCATACGAGCAGTACTTC,CASSRGMSYEQYF
many,TRBJ1-5,-,TRBV19,TGTGCTAGTACCCGATCAGGACAGATCGTTACCCCGCAGCCCCAGCATTTT,CASTRSGQIVTPQPQHF
many,TRBJ2-7,TRBD2,TRBV7-9,TGTGCCAGCAGCTCATTCCTAGCGGGGGGAGAGCAGTACTTC,CASSSFLAGGEQYF
many,TRBJ2-5,TRBD1,TRBV28,TGTGCCAGCAGTTTGGTTCCGGGACAGGGACAAGAGACCCAGTACTTC,CASSLVPGQGQETQYF
-,TRBJ1-1,TRBD1,TRBV6-2/TRBV6-3,TGTGCCAGCAGACGGGACAGCAAGAGAATGAACACTGAAGCTTTCTTT,CASRRDSKRMNTEAFF
few,TRBJ2-3,TRBD2,TRBV9,TGTGCCAGCAGCGTATCTGAGCGGGAGACAGATACGCAGTATTTT,CASSVSERETDTQYF
many,TRBJ2-2,-,TRBV28,TGTGCCAGCAGGGAATCACAGGGGAACACCGGGGAGCTGTTTTTT,CASRESQGNTGELFF
many,TRBJ1-4,-,TRBV19,TGTGCCAGTAGTATGCAGGGGATTGCAACTAATGAAAAACTGTTTTTT,CASSMQGIATNEKLFF
many,TRBJ2-5,-,TRBV7-2,TGTGCCAGCAGCTTAGCACTAGCACAAGAGACCCAGTACTTC,CASSLALAQETQYF
many,TRBJ2-7,TRBD1,TRBV6-5,TGTGCCAGCAGTTCCTTACCCGGGACAGTCTACGAGCAGTACTTC,CASSSLPGTVYEQYF
many,TRBJ2-5,-,TRBV29-1,TGCAGCGTGCTCACCCGGAGGGCTCAAGAGACCCAGTACTTC,CSVLTRRAQETQYF
many,TRBJ1-1,TRBD1,TRBV12-3/TRBV12-4,TGTGCCAGCCTTCGGACAGGGCGCGACACTGAAGCTTTCTTT,CASLRTGRDTEAFF
-,TRBJ1-2,-,TRBV28,TGTGCCAGCAGTCCCGAAACATTTGGCTACACCTTC,CASSPETFGYTF
many,TRBJ1-1,-,TRBV7-6,TGTGCCAGCAGCCGGGGACGGAAGAACACTGAAGCTTTCTTT,CASSRGRKNTEAFF
many,TRBJ1-2,-,TRBV7-2,TGTGCCAGCAGCTTACCTCCGGGGGTCGAGGGCTACACCTTC,CASSLPPGVEGYTF
-,TRBJ1-2,-,TRBV28,TGTGCCAGCGGTCAACGTGGCTACACCTTC,CASGQRGYTF
many,TRBJ1-2,TRBD1,TRBV20-1,TGCACCGCCTCGGGACAGGGAGTCTATGGCTACACCTTC,CTASGQGVYGYTF
many,TRBJ2-5,-,TRBV6-1,TGTGCCAGCAGTGACAGGGGCCGGACCCAGTACTTC,CASSDRGRTQYF
many,TRBJ2-1,TRBD2,TRBV28,TGTGCCAGCGGGACGGGGGGAAGTTTTATTGAGCAGTTCTTC,CASGTGGSFIEQFF
many,TRBJ2-2,-,TRBV7-9,TGTGCCAGCAGCTTTAGTAGCGGCGGCACCGGGGAGCTGTTTTTT,CASSFSSGGTGELFF
many,TRBJ1-1,-,TRBV4-2,TGTGCCAGCAGCCAAGATTATGAGACAGTGGGAACTGAAGCTTTCTTT,CASSQDYETVGTEAFF
many,TRBJ2-7,-,TRBV12-3/TRBV12-4,TGTGCCAGCAGTTTTGGGGGGTACAGCTTCTACGAGCAGTACTTC,CASSFGGYSFYEQYF
many,TRBJ1-2,TRBD1,TRBV2,TGTGCCAGCAGTGTTTCGACAGGGGGCTATGGCTACACCTTC,CASSVSTGGYGYTF
-,TRBJ2-3,-,TRBV14,TGTGCCAGCAGCCCTTTTTTTGGGGCAGATACGCAGTATTTT,CASSPFFGADTQYF
many,TRBJ2-2,-,TRBV2,TGTGCCAGCAGTGAAACCTGGACCAACACCGGGGAGCTGTTTTTT,CASSETWTNTGELFF
many,TRBJ2-5,TRBD1,TRBV12-5,TGTGCTAGTGCCGAACAGGGGAGAGCCCGGGAGACCCAGTACTTC,CASAEQGRARETQYF
-,TRBJ2-7,-,TRBV11-2,TGTGCCAGCAGCTTAGACGTGACTAGGTCCTCCGAGCAGTACTTC,CASSLDVTRSSEQYF
many,TRBJ2-1,-,TRBV7-2,TGTGCCAGCAGCGCTGGACTGGCATACAATGAGCAGTTCTTC,CASSAGLAYNEQFF
few,TRBJ1-2,-,TRBV5-6,TGTGCCAGCAGAACTAGGGAGCCCCTGGTTGGCTACACCTTC,CASRTREPLVGYTF
many,TRBJ2-7,TRBD2,TRBV28,TGTGCCAGCAGGGGGGGCGGGACTAGTCTGGAGCAGTACTTC,CASRGGGTSLEQYF
many,TRBJ2-3,TRBD1,TRBV12-3/TRBV12-4,TGTGCCAGCAGTCCCGGGACAGGGAAAACCGATACGCAGTATTTT,CASSPGTGKTDTQYF
few,TRBJ2-5,-,TRBV2,TGTGCCAGCAAGGGTCTCCAGTCCGAGACCCAGTACTTC,CASKGLQSETQYF
-,TRBJ2-1,-,TRBV19,TGTGCCAGTAGTTTTCCTCAGGGTCCCCGTGGTGAGCAGTTCTTC,CASSFPQGPRGEQFF
many,TRBJ1-6,TRBD1,TRBV2,TGTGCCAGCAGTGATGAACAGGGGAATTCACCCCTCCACTTT,CASSDEQGNSPLHF
many,TRBJ2-2,-,TRBV7-2,TGTGCCAGCAGCCCTGGACTTAACACCGGGGAGCTGTTTTTT,CASSPGLNTGELFF
-,TRBJ2-6,TRBD1,TRBV28,TGTGCCAGCAGTGTAACAGGGGCTGGGGCCAACGTCCTGACTTTC,CASSVTGAGANVLTF
-,TRBJ2-1,-,TRBV11-2,TGTGCCAGCAGCTTCTTCCAAAACTACAATGAGCAGTTCTTC,CASSFFQNYNEQFF
-,TRBJ1-1,TRBD1,TRBV20-1,TGCAGTGCTAGGGTACACAGGGGAGGCACTGAAGCTTTCTTT,CSARVHRGGTEAFF
few,TRBJ2-2,-,TRBV20-1,TGCAGTGCTAGAGTAGCCGCAAACACCGGGGAGCTGTTTTTT,CSARVAANTGELFF
many,TRBJ2-5,-,TRBV6-6,TGTGCCAGCAGTTACGCTGGGGGCTCGGAGACCCAGTACTTC,CASSYAGGSETQYF